This T cell receptor beta chain was identified during a study of vaccination effects on CD4 cells after COVID-19. CDR1 is MNHEY and CDR2 is SVGAGI in the germline V gene. CDR3 length equals 12 residues. Trimming took 7 bases from V and 7 from J, leaving 10 bases between them. In regard to this clone: Its antigen is still unknown.

Antigen-specific CD4+ T cells were expanded with viral peptide pools in the ViraFEST assay before sequencing. Researchers isolated CD4+ T cells once about eleven days of culture had elapsed. Nucleocapsid antibodies stayed negative before and after vaccination, showing no earlier SARS-CoV-2 infection. Generated by immunoSEQ multiplex PCR, the TCRdb table keeps only in-frame clones and is missing some. This table holds about 24,000 clones, just under 75% found once. The chain combines TRBV6-5 with TRBJ2-2, with D perhaps TRBD1 (6 bases). Specimen: CD4+ T cells from PBMCs cultured with SARS-CoV-2 spike peptides, collected before COVID-19 vaccination. This TCR came from a human donor who received a COVID-19 vaccine. In DNA, the CDR3 is TGTGCCAGCACCCCAGGGGACGGGGAGCTGTTTTTT. Residues: CASTPGDGELFF.